The 20 T cell receptor beta chains below come from one sample, sequenced in a study of OX40 agonist ivuxolimab in advanced cancers. Profiled with immunoSEQ multiplex PCR; TCRdb holds only in-frame clones, not every one. The repertoire holds tens of thousands of clones, with around 85% as singletons. Sequences were derived from CD4+ or CD8+ T cells sorted from blood, sampled in a trial of the OX40 agonist ivuxolimab. The origin of the receptors is an adult with an advanced solid tumor such as melanoma, head and neck, liver or kidney cancer.

The rearrangement joins TRBV5-1 to TRBJ2-7; 11 bases fit TRBD1. The V segment lost 4 bases and the J segment 4 bases; nucleotides outside the gene matches: 4. CDR3 length: 14 residues. In germline, CDR1 is SGHRS, CDR2 YFSETQ. The CDR3 DNA sequence: TGCGCCAGCAGCGTTGGACAGGGGGCTTACGAGCAGTACTTC. This codes for CASSVGQGAYEQYF.

J is TRBJ2-5 and V is TRBV19, with 9 positions matching TRBD2. V lost 5 bases and J lost 4; bases outside the gene matches: 5. The CDR3 is 14 residues long. Germline-derived CDR1 and CDR2 are LNHDA and SQIVND (reference sequence). The CDR3 here is CASSVAGVGETQYF. The DNA for the CDR3 is TGTGCCAGTAGTGTAGCGGGGGTGGGAGAGACCCAGTACTTC.

The chain joins TRBV7-9 to TRBJ1-1; TRBD1 agrees at 8 bases. In germline, CDR1 is SEHNR, CDR2 FQNEAQ (reference sequence). The V and J ends lost 7 bases and 2 bases, in that order; junction bases with no gene match: 6. This CDR3 contains 14 residues. CDR3 sequence reads: CASTSGQGNTEAFF. In DNA, the CDR3 is TGTGCCAGCACCAGCGGACAGGGAAACACTGAAGCTTTCTTT. Full variable domain (remainder filled in from reference TRBV7-9 and TRBJ1-1): DTGVSQNPRHKITKRGQNVTFRCDPISEHNRLYWYRQTLGQGPEFLTYFQNEAQLEKSRLLSDRFSAERPKGSFSTLEIQRTEQGDSAMYLCASTSGQGNTEAFFGQGTRLTVV.

The gene calls are TRBV5-5 and TRBJ1-2; D is ambiguous. Germline values: CDR1 SGHKS, CDR2 YYEKEE (reference sequence). V lost 4 bases to trimming and J lost 4 bases, with 11 bases between them. The CDR3 has 13 residues. The CDR3 loop is CASSREAGYGYTF. DNA of the CDR3: TGTGCCAGCAGCCGGGAGGCAGGCTATGGCTACACCTTC.

The CDR3 reads CASSEQGSSYEQYF. CDR3 in DNA: TGTGCCAGTTCGGAGCAGGGTAGCTCCTACGAGCAGTACTTC. The V gene is TRBV19, the J gene TRBJ2-7, with D maybe TRBD1 (5 bases). The CDR3 totals 14 residues. V lost 8 bases and J 0 bases, leaving 14 bases between the germline ends. Germline V CDR1 and CDR2: LNHDA, SQIVND (reference sequence). Filled out from reference TRBV19 and TRBJ2-7, the complete variable domain reads DGGITQSPKYLFRKEGQNVTLSCEQNLNHDAMYWYRQDPGQGLRLIYYSQIVNDFQKGDIAEGYSVSREKKESFPLTVTSAQKNPTAFYLCASSEQGSSYEQYFGPGTRLTVT.

The CDR3 DNA reads as TGTGCCACCAGCAGAGTGCCCCCGGGACTAGCGGGATACAATGAGCAGTTCTTC. It specifies CATSRVPPGLAGYNEQFF. The genes are TRBV15 and TRBJ2-1; 13 positions match TRBD2. The CDR3 is 18 amino acids. CDR1 and CDR2 (germline): LNHNV, YYDKDF (reference sequence). The junction had 7 bases not matched to a gene; V was cut back by 1 base and J by 4 bases.

The chain recombines TRBV14 with TRBJ2-4, with 10 bases that match TRBD2. The trim removed 2 bases at V and 0 bases at J, leaving 4 bases unmatched. The CDR3 extends over 17 amino acids. Germline V gene lookup returns CDR1 SGHDN and CDR2 FVKESK. The CDR3 loop is CASSQRLAGLAKNIQYF. The CDR3 DNA sequence: TGTGCCAGCAGCCAAAGACTAGCGGGTTTAGCCAAAAACATTCAGTACTTC.

CDR3 residues: CASSPSGGASTDTQYF. As DNA, the CDR3 is TGTGCCAGCAGCCCTTCCGGGGGAGCGAGCACAGATACGCAGTATTTT. The chain is built from TRBV14 and TRBJ2-3; D possibly corresponds to TRBD2 (6 bases). Trimming cost V 4 bases and J 0 bases, with 14 bases left between them. The germline gives CDR1 SGHDN, CDR2 FVKESK. The CDR3 sequence is 16 residues long. Full variable domain (missing parts from reference TRBV14 and TRBJ2-3): EAGVTQFPSHSVIEKGQTVTLRCDPISGHDNLYWYRRVMGKEIKFLLHFVKESKQDESGMPNNRFLAERTGGTYSTLKVQPAELEDSGVYFCASSPSGGASTDTQYFGPGTRLTVL.

The V call is TRBV18, the J call TRBJ2-2; D may be TRBD1 or TRBD2 (5 bases each). Germline values: CDR1 KGHSH, CDR2 LQKENI. The ends were cut back, 2 bases at V and 7 bases at J, with 14 bases in the middle. This CDR3 comprises 15 residues. The CDR3, as DNA: TGTGCCAGCTCACCAGGGGCCAGGGAGATCGGGGAGCTGTTTTTT. Its translation is CASSPGAREIGELFF.

This chain links TRBV6-5 with TRBJ1-6, with TRBD1 matching over 9 bases. The germline V gene encodes CDR1 MNHEY and CDR2 SVGAGI. The CDR3 is 15 residues long. With V trimmed by 6 bases and J by 8 bases, 8 bases remained unmatched. The CDR3 region is CASSLSGQGDSPLHF. The CDR3 DNA reads as TGTGCCAGCAGCCTATCGGGACAGGGAGATTCACCCCTCCACTTT.

This chain connects TRBV29-1 to TRBJ2-3; 10 positions match TRBD2. The length of the CDR3 is 17 residues. Germline values: CDR1 SQVTM, CDR2 ANQGSEA. Losses at the gene ends were 1 base for V and 4 bases for J; bases not matched to a gene: 11. In DNA, the CDR3 is TGCAGCGTTGAAGTGTGGGGCACTAGCGGGAAGCCAGATACGCAGTATTTT. Encoded protein: CSVEVWGTSGKPDTQYF.

This clone has only one observation. The chain combines TRBV30 with TRBJ1-3; tentative D call: TRBD1 (5 bases). The germline gives CDR1 GTSNPN, CDR2 SVGIG (reference sequence). Trimming removed 3 bases from V and 11 bases from J, with 14 bases in between. The CDR3 has 12 residues. The CDR3 DNA reads TGTGCCTGGAGCGCAGGGACGGGGTCCATATATTTT. This encodes CAWSAGTGSIYF.

The V call is TRBV21-1, the J call TRBJ1-2; TRBD1, as called in the table, went unchecked against the DNA. TRBV21-1 is deemed a pseudogene. The CDR3 is 13 amino acids. For the CDR3, the DNA is TGTGCCAGCAGCGCGACAGGGGGGTATGGCTACACCTTC. Its protein is CASSATGGYGYTF.

The chain has TRBV5-1 and TRBJ2-4; D might be TRBD1 or TRBD2, each matching 5 bases. Germline loops: CDR1 SGHRS, CDR2 YFSETQ. V lost 5 bases and J 4 bases, leaving 13 bases between the germline ends. This CDR3 spans 14 amino acids. The CDR3 is CASSRGEDKNIQYF. CDR3 nucleotides: TGCGCCAGCAGTAGAGGGGAAGATAAAAACATTCAGTACTTC.

V is TRBV29-1 and J is TRBJ1-1; D gene uncertain. Trimming cost V 5 bases and J 2 bases, with 15 bases left between them. The CDR3 is made up of 14 amino acids. Germline V lookup: CDR1 SQVTM, CDR2 ANQGSEA. The CDR3 loop reads CSVSPFTPNTEAFF. The CDR3 DNA is TGCAGCGTTTCCCCCTTTACACCTAACACTGAAGCTTTCTTT. Based on the CDR3 plus reference TRBV29-1 and TRBJ1-1, the full variable domain is SAVISQKPSRDICQRGTSLTIQCQVDSQVTMMFWYRQQPGQSLTLIATANQGSEATYESGFVIDKFPISRPNLTFSTLTVSNMSPEDSSIYLCSVSPFTPNTEAFFGQGTRLTVV.

The gene calls are TRBV4-1 and TRBJ2-7, with 13 bases aligning to TRBD2. The germline V gene encodes CDR1 MGHRA and CDR2 YSYEKL. The J segment lost 3 bases and the V segment lost 3 bases, leaving 2 bases of the junction unmatched. CDR3 length equals 15 residues. The CDR3 sequence: CASSHRTSGSYEQYF. DNA of the CDR3: TGCGCCAGCAGCCATCGGACTAGCGGGAGCTACGAGCAGTACTTC.

The chain is built from TRBV19 and TRBJ1-2; D gene unclear. CDR3 length equals 13 residues. V lost 5 bases and J lost 3, with 10 bases in between. Germline V gene data show CDR1 as LNHDA and CDR2 as SQIVND (reference sequence). The CDR3 bases are TGTGCCAGTAGTGTCTCCCGGGACTATGGCTACACCTTC. Translation gives CASSVSRDYGYTF.

This chain links TRBV7-6 with TRBJ1-6; TRBD1 is a possible D gene (5 bases). V lost 2 bases and J 6 bases, leaving 17 bases between the germline ends. This CDR3 is 17 amino acids long. Germline V gene data show CDR1 as SGHVS and CDR2 as FNYEAQ. CDR3 sequence: CASSLTGPGRGNSPLHF. Written as DNA, the CDR3 is TGTGCCAGCAGCTTAACGGGACCGGGACGTGGTAATTCACCCCTCCACTTT. Combining the CDR3 with reference TRBV7-6 and TRBJ1-6 gives the whole variable domain GAGVSQSPRYKVTKRGQDVALRCDPISGHVSLYWYRQALGQGPEFLTYFNYEAQQDKSGLPNDRFSAERPEGSISTLTIQRTEQRDSAMYRCASSLTGPGRGNSPLHFGNGTRLTVT.

The chain employs TRBV18 and TRBJ2-5; D unresolved. The CDR3 contains 13 residues. Trimming left V 2 bases short and J 3 bases short, with 7 bases between. Germline V gene sequence: CDR1 KGHSH, CDR2 LQKENI. The CDR3, as DNA: TGTGCCAGCTCACCAATCCGAGAAGAGACCCAGTACTTC. Translation gives CASSPIREETQYF.

The chain employs TRBV10-3 and TRBJ1-5; the D gene is possibly TRBD1 (6 bases). CDR1 is ENHRY and CDR2 is SYGVKD in the germline V gene. Deletions cut 6 bases from V and 6 bases from J, with 12 bases between. This CDR3 is built from 13 residues. In DNA, the CDR3 is TGTGCCATCAGGGACAGAACGAGTCAGCCCCAGCATTTT. Translation gives CAIRDRTSQPQHF.